This is a list of T cell receptor beta chains from one sample in a study of cytomegalovirus exposure and HLA in healthy donors. Here immunoSEQ multiplex PCR was the method, and the copy in TCRdb shows in-frame clones only, minus some. The sample shows roughly 120,000 clones, 80% to 85% of them seen only once. Sequencing used PBMCs. Source of these receptors: a human donor in good health. Both conserved end residues are part of each CDR3. Each record gives: CDR3 protein, CDR3 DNA, clone size, V gene, D gene, J gene. D genes are given only for firm matches. A clone size is listed for some rows: how often the clone was seen (once, few, many), or a class if it is expanded.

CDR3: CASSLGGTSYEQYF
DNA: TGTGCCAGCAGCTTAGGAGGCACCTCCTACGAGCAGTACTTC
size: NA
V: TRBV7-8
D: NA
J: TRBJ2-7

CDR3: CASNLGREAFF
DNA: TGTGCCAGCAACTTGGGCAGGGAAGCTTTCTTT
size: NA
V: TRBV11-2
D: NA
J: TRBJ1-1

CDR3: CASNNGGAQTYEQYF
DNA: TGTGCCAGTAATAATGGCGGAGCCCAAACCTACGAGCAGTACTTC
size: NA
V: TRBV19
D: NA
J: TRBJ2-7

CDR3: CASSLGGGRGNTEAFF
DNA: TGTGCCAGCAGCTTGGGGGGAGGGAGGGGAAACACTGAAGCTTTCTTT
size: NA
V: TRBV7-2
D: NA
J: TRBJ1-1

CDR3: CASSIFSDSRKDQETQYF
DNA: TGTGCCAGTAGTATATTCTCCGACAGCCGAAAAGACCAAGAGACCCAGTACTTC
size: once
V: TRBV19
D: NA
J: TRBJ2-5

CDR3: CSVEDRRFMRNGYTF
DNA: TGCAGCGTTGAAGATCGGCGGTTTATGAGGAATGGCTACACCTTC
size: NA
V: TRBV29-1
D: NA
J: TRBJ1-2

CDR3: CASSVSLSGNTIYF
DNA: TGTGCCAGCAGTGTTAGTCTCTCTGGAAACACCATATATTTT
size: NA
V: TRBV2
D: NA
J: TRBJ1-3

CDR3: CASSLGLAGSTDTQYF
DNA: TGTGCCAGCAGCTTAGGACTAGCGGGGAGCACAGATACGCAGTATTTT
size: NA
V: TRBV7-2
D: TRBD2
J: TRBJ2-3

CDR3: CASSIEGVGQPQHF
DNA: TGTGCCAGTAGTATAGAAGGGGTAGGCCAGCCCCAGCATTTT
size: NA
V: TRBV19
D: NA
J: TRBJ1-5

CDR3: CASRVGGNEAFF
DNA: TGTGCCAGCAGGGTGGGGGGGAATGAAGCTTTCTTT
size: NA
V: TRBV2
D: NA
J: TRBJ1-1

CDR3: CASGTGLEGYTF
DNA: TGTGCCAGCGGGACAGGGTTAGAGGGCTACACCTTC
size: NA
V: TRBV6-5
D: TRBD1
J: TRBJ1-2

CDR3: CASHPGTGHSGANVLTF
DNA: TGTGCCAGCCATCCCGGGACAGGACACTCTGGGGCCAACGTCCTGACTTTC
size: NA
V: TRBV9
D: TRBD1
J: TRBJ2-6

CDR3: CASSVSGNYNEQFF
DNA: TGTGCCAGCAGCGTGAGCGGTAACTACAATGAGCAGTTCTTC
size: NA
V: TRBV9
D: NA
J: TRBJ2-1

CDR3: CASSLAGQGSPYGYTF
DNA: TGTGCCAGCAGTTTGGCCGGACAGGGTTCCCCATATGGCTACACCTTC
size: NA
V: TRBV27
D: TRBD1
J: TRBJ1-2

CDR3: CASSVEGGSEKLFF
DNA: TGTGCCAGCAGTGTTGAGGGCGGTAGTGAAAAACTGTTTTTT
size: NA
V: TRBV6-4
D: NA
J: TRBJ1-4

CDR3: CASSFLGQGASGNTIYF
DNA: TGTGCCAGCAGCTTTCTAGGACAGGGGGCGTCTGGAAACACCATATATTTT
size: NA
V: TRBV7-8
D: TRBD1
J: TRBJ1-3

CDR3: CASSQAQGSTEAFF
DNA: TGTGCCAGCAGCCAAGCTCAGGGCAGCACTGAAGCTTTCTTT
size: NA
V: TRBV14
D: NA
J: TRBJ1-1

CDR3: CSVFAMGGRGRTAYNEQFF
DNA: TGCAGCGTTTTTGCGATGGGGGGGCGGGGAAGGACAGCCTACAATGAGCAGTTCTTC
size: NA
V: TRBV29-1
D: NA
J: TRBJ2-1

CDR3: CASSEQSGGAHNEQFF
DNA: TGTGCCAGCAGCGAACAAAGCGGGGGGGCGCACAATGAGCAGTTCTTC
size: NA
V: TRBV7-8
D: TRBD2
J: TRBJ2-1

CDR3: CASTRGPRLAGKETQYF
DNA: TGTGCCAGCACTCGGGGCCCCCGGCTAGCGGGAAAAGAGACCCAGTACTTC
size: NA
V: TRBV7-9
D: TRBD2
J: TRBJ2-5

CDR3: CASSQTWHNTDTQYF
DNA: TGTGCCAGCAGCCAAACATGGCACAACACAGATACGCAGTATTTT
size: NA
V: TRBV4-2
D: NA
J: TRBJ2-3

CDR3: CASSPPGGTGGMDTQYF
DNA: TGTGCCAGCAGCCCACCCGGGGGGACAGGGGGAATGGATACGCAGTATTTT
size: NA
V: TRBV9
D: TRBD1
J: TRBJ2-3

CDR3: CASSYRGGYTF
DNA: TGTGCCAGCAGTTACAGGGGTGGCTACACCTTC
size: NA
V: TRBV6-5
D: NA
J: TRBJ1-2

CDR3: CASRGMEVARF
DNA: TGTGCCAGCAGGGGGATGGAGGTCGCGCGCTTC
size: few
V: TRBV2
D: NA
J: TRBJ2-7

CDR3: CASSSGLSSYNSPLHF
DNA: TGTGCCAGCAGCTCAGGACTGAGCTCCTATAATTCACCCCTCCACTTT
size: few
V: TRBV7-6
D: NA
J: TRBJ1-6

CDR3: CSVARQGNYEQYF
DNA: TGCAGCGTCGCCCGACAGGGCAATTACGAGCAGTACTTC
size: NA
V: TRBV29-1
D: TRBD1
J: TRBJ2-7

CDR3: CASSQVLGDMNTEAFF
DNA: TGCGCCAGCAGCCAAGTTTTGGGAGACATGAACACTGAAGCTTTCTTT
size: few
V: TRBV4-1
D: NA
J: TRBJ1-1

CDR3: CASSYTGTGNGYTF
DNA: TGTGCCAGCAGCTATACCGGGACAGGGAATGGCTACACCTTC
size: NA
V: TRBV9
D: TRBD1
J: TRBJ1-2

CDR3: CASSFPPGRQGNYGYTF
DNA: TGTGCCAGCAGCTTTCCCCCAGGGAGACAGGGGAACTATGGCTACACCTTC
size: few
V: TRBV5-6
D: TRBD1
J: TRBJ1-2

CDR3: CASSLTPTGTGDQPQHF
DNA: TGCGCCAGCAGCTTGACACCAACCGGGACAGGGGATCAGCCCCAGCATTTT
size: NA
V: TRBV5-1
D: TRBD1
J: TRBJ1-5

CDR3: CASSISAGGWNEQFF
DNA: TGTGCCAGTAGTATTTCGGCAGGGGGCTGGAATGAGCAGTTCTTC
size: NA
V: TRBV19
D: TRBD1
J: TRBJ2-1

CDR3: CASCQGIHEQFF
DNA: TGTGCCAGCTGTCAGGGGATCCATGAGCAGTTCTTC
size: NA
V: TRBV2
D: NA
J: TRBJ2-1

CDR3: CASSLQGRETQYF
DNA: TGCGCCAGCAGCTTACAGGGTCGAGAGACCCAGTACTTC
size: NA
V: TRBV5-1
D: NA
J: TRBJ2-5

CDR3: CSFGQGDGYTF
DNA: TGCAGCTTTGGGCAGGGGGATGGCTACACCTTC
size: NA
V: TRBV29-1
D: TRBD1
J: TRBJ1-2

CDR3: CASTRGGQETQYF
DNA: TGTGCCAGCACTCGGGGGGGCCAAGAGACCCAGTACTTC
size: NA
V: TRBV2
D: TRBD2
J: TRBJ2-5

CDR3: CASSSDVWGGDAYGYTF
DNA: TGTGCCAGTAGTTCCGATGTCTGGGGGGGCGATGCCTATGGCTACACCTTC
size: few
V: TRBV19
D: NA
J: TRBJ1-2

CDR3: CASSLEGEHEQYF
DNA: TGCGCCAGCAGCTTGGAGGGGGAACACGAGCAGTACTTC
size: NA
V: TRBV5-1
D: NA
J: TRBJ2-7

CDR3: CASSVLGTGVYNEQFF
DNA: TGTGCCAGCAGCGTATTAGGAACAGGGGTGTACAATGAGCAGTTCTTC
size: NA
V: TRBV9
D: TRBD1
J: TRBJ2-1

CDR3: CASSRRMALEGYGYTF
DNA: TGTGCCAGCAGTCGCCGTATGGCCCTGGAGGGGTATGGCTACACCTTC
size: NA
V: TRBV6-6
D: NA
J: TRBJ1-2

CDR3: CASSLVSGDSYYGYTF
DNA: TGTGCCAGCAGCTTAGTATCAGGGGACAGCTACTATGGCTACACCTTC
size: NA
V: TRBV7-8
D: TRBD1
J: TRBJ1-2

CDR3: CASSVRQGYEQYF
DNA: TGCGCCAGCAGCGTAAGACAGGGCTACGAGCAGTACTTC
size: NA
V: TRBV5-1
D: TRBD1
J: TRBJ2-7

CDR3: CASSTGQGPDTQYF
DNA: TGCGCCAGCAGCACTGGACAGGGGCCAGATACGCAGTATTTT
size: NA
V: TRBV5-1
D: TRBD1
J: TRBJ2-3

CDR3: CASSQSGIAGTGSYEQYF
DNA: TGCGCCAGCAGTCAATCTGGTATCGCCGGGACAGGGTCTTACGAGCAGTACTTC
size: NA
V: TRBV23-1
D: TRBD1
J: TRBJ2-7

CDR3: CASSRPLGQEDEQFF
DNA: TGTGCCAGCAGCCGACCTCTGGGTCAAGAGGATGAGCAGTTCTTC
size: NA
V: TRBV6-6
D: NA
J: TRBJ2-1

CDR3: CASSLAVSGRQPQHF
DNA: TGTGCCAGCAGCTTGGCTGTTTCAGGGCGCCAGCCCCAGCATTTT
size: NA
V: TRBV5-4
D: NA
J: TRBJ1-5

CDR3: CASSLKTGLAGYLNEQFF
DNA: TGTGCCAGCAGCTTAAAAACCGGACTAGCGGGGTATTTGAATGAGCAGTTCTTC
size: NA
V: TRBV7-3
D: TRBD2
J: TRBJ2-1